This TCR beta chain was sequenced during a study of blood T cell repertoires in COVID-19. Study summary: Samples of COVID-19 (acute and convalescent) were obtained from the United States, Italy and Spain. The cDNA or gDNA used as material had been derived from T cells, B-cell-depleted T cells, or PBMCs.

V lost 1 base and J 7 bases, leaving 7 bases between the germline ends. The length of the CDR3 is 13 residues. Germline lookup yields CDR1 LGHDT and CDR2 YNNKEL (reference sequence). Original processing notes: Reference gene primer amplification gave nucleated cell count estimates. Libraries were prepared by immunoSEQ multiplex PCR; TCRdb keeps only in-frame clonotypes and omits some of them. D and trimming come from the DNA, and the V and J calls and clone size come from that table. The repertoire holds roughly 100,000 clones, with around 84% as singletons. The clonotype comes from a human donor in a cohort sampled during active COVID-19. V gene TRBV3-1 (or the pseudogene TRBV3-2) combines with J gene TRBJ1-4, with no clear D. The specimen sequenced was peripheral blood. The CDR3 reads CASSQGFGEKLFF. In DNA, the CDR3 is TGTGCCAGCAGCCAAGGGTTCGGTGAAAAACTGTTTTTT.